A selection of T cell receptor beta chains follows, all from one sample in a study of blood T cell repertoires in COVID-19. Produced via immunoSEQ multiplex PCR; TCRdb's table is partial and in-frame only. The data show about 260,000 clones, approximately 86% seen once. The sample was peripheral blood. These receptors all come from a man in his forties with active or convalescent COVID-19. Each CDR3 is given with its conserved first and last residue. A D gene is named only where the DNA matches it firmly.

J gene: TRBJ2-7; V gene: TRBV6-5; D gene: -; CDR3 protein: CASSYRHPRLAYEQYF
J gene: TRBJ2-3; V gene: TRBV30; D gene: -; CDR3 protein: CAWSVSSVSTDTQYF
J gene: TRBJ1-2; V gene: TRBV6-1; D gene: TRBD1; CDR3 protein: CASSDGTGAGYGYTF
J gene: TRBJ2-3; V gene: TRBV3-1/TRBV3-2; D gene: -; CDR3 protein: CASSQEQRSTDTQYF
J gene: TRBJ1-6; V gene: TRBV28; D gene: TRBD1; CDR3 protein: CASSIDRGESYNSPLHF
J gene: TRBJ2-2; V gene: TRBV15; D gene: -; CDR3 protein: CATSRDITGAGGELFF
J gene: TRBJ1-2; V gene: TRBV6-1; D gene: -; CDR3 protein: CASSEVREGYTF
J gene: TRBJ2-7; V gene: TRBV19; D gene: TRBD1; CDR3 protein: CATAPTGTDNDEQYF
J gene: TRBJ2-7; V gene: TRBV30; D gene: -; CDR3 protein: CAWSPRNSEQYF
J gene: TRBJ2-1; V gene: TRBV3-1/TRBV3-2; D gene: -; CDR3 protein: CASSQGNRDQFF
J gene: TRBJ1-5; V gene: TRBV2; D gene: -; CDR3 protein: CASSTTEATLNQPQHF
J gene: TRBJ2-4; V gene: TRBV10-2; D gene: TRBD2; CDR3 protein: CASRSGGTENIQYF
J gene: TRBJ2-1; V gene: TRBV9; D gene: TRBD2; CDR3 protein: CASSVVSSGGYEQFF
J gene: TRBJ2-2; V gene: TRBV6-5; D gene: -; CDR3 protein: CASRLDRNTGELFF
J gene: TRBJ1-5; V gene: TRBV6-5; D gene: -; CDR3 protein: CASRTGFGQPQHF
J gene: TRBJ1-1; V gene: TRBV6-5; D gene: TRBD1; CDR3 protein: CASNRGMNTEAFF
J gene: TRBJ1-6; V gene: TRBV6-4; D gene: TRBD1; CDR3 protein: CASSVRQGASSPLHF
J gene: TRBJ1-5; V gene: TRBV12-5; D gene: TRBD1; CDR3 protein: CASGLGQGAYSNQPQHF
J gene: TRBJ1-2; V gene: TRBV11-3; D gene: -; CDR3 protein: CASSLDEGRSCTF
J gene: TRBJ2-7; V gene: TRBV14; D gene: TRBD1; CDR3 protein: CASSLWDRDYEQYF
J gene: TRBJ2-7; V gene: TRBV18; D gene: -; CDR3 protein: CASSPRTDDLDEQYF
J gene: TRBJ2-7; V gene: TRBV5-1; D gene: -; CDR3 protein: CASSTAWGDYEQYF
J gene: TRBJ2-3; V gene: TRBV27; D gene: TRBD1; CDR3 protein: CATARGITDTQYF
J gene: TRBJ1-1; V gene: TRBV19; D gene: -; CDR3 protein: CASGGTGNTEAFF